Following are 27 T cell receptor beta chains from one sample sequenced in a study of regulatory T cells in long-lasting Graves disease. The time point is: newly diagnosed GD, antithyroid drugs for less than 3 months. PBMCs provided the RNA from which the TCR library was made. CDR3-region Arm-PCR and iRepertoire HTBI primers produced the TCR beta libraries. One entry per CDR3 protein, called by TCRdb with MiXCR from the multiplex PCR reads. The sample records a few hundred thousand distinct CDR3 sequences, about a sixth being singletons. Source: peripheral blood mononuclear cells (PBMCs), taken at new diagnosis, from a patient treated with antithyroid drugs. These receptors originate from a female donor with Graves disease.

The table lists this clonotype with a few counts. One junction end disagrees with the germline gene, perhaps due to a read error. This rearrangement joins TRBV20-1 to TRBJ2-7; 11 bases map to TRBD1. Germline V gene sequence: CDR1 DFQATT, CDR2 SNEGSKA (reference sequence). CDR3 length equals 12 residues. For the CDR3, the DNA is TGCAGTACCCGGACAGGGGGCTACAAGCAGTACTTC. This encodes CSTRTGGYKQYF.

Ten or more counts support this clonotype. This chain connects TRBV6-1 to TRBJ2-1; 12 bases are a match to TRBD2. Germline V gene lookup returns CDR1 MNHNS and CDR2 SASEGT. V shed 6 bases and J 4 bases; nucleotides not matched to a gene: 7. The length of the CDR3 is 16 residues. CDR3 in DNA: TGTGCCAGCAGCAACACCGGACTAGCGGGGTACAATGAGCAGTTCTTC. Translated, it gives CASSNTGLAGYNEQFF.

This chain uses TRBV11-3 with TRBJ2-1, with D possibly being TRBD2 (6 bases). V lost 7 bases and J lost 1, with 11 bases in between. In germline, CDR1 is SGHNT, CDR2 YENEEA. This CDR3 has 14 residues. The CDR3 reads CASKPEGSYNEQFF. CDR3 DNA sequence: TGTGCCAGCAAGCCGGAGGGGTCCTACAATGAGCAGTTCTTC.

This clonotype showed up many times. The chain combines TRBV10-2 with TRBJ2-5; 10 bases map to TRBD1. This CDR3 spans 17 amino acids. The V gene end was trimmed by 6 bases and the J gene end by 1 base; junction bases not matched to a gene: 11. Germline V lookup: CDR1 WSHSY, CDR2 SAAADI. The CDR3 sequence is CASRAGTGAGLQETQYF. CDR3 bases: TGCGCCAGCAGAGCCGGGACAGGGGCGGGCCTCCAAGAGACCCAGTACTTC.

This clonotype was detected many times. The V and J genes are TRBV29-1 and TRBJ1-1; TRBD1 might be the D (5 bases). There are 13 residues in the CDR3. Between the trimmed V and J ends, which lost 5 bases and 3 bases, there was a span of 13 bases. Germline V CDR1 and CDR2: SQVTM, ANQGSEA. The CDR3 nucleotides read TGCAGCGTTCAGGGCCCGGAGGACACTGAAGCTTTCTTT. It encodes CSVQGPEDTEAFF. The full variable domain, in which reference TRBV29-1 and TRBJ1-1 provide the parts outside the CDR3, is SAVISQKPSRDICQRGTSLTIQCQVDSQVTMMFWYRQQPGQSLTLIATANQGSEATYESGFVIDKFPISRPNLTFSTLTVSNMSPEDSSIYLCSVQGPEDTEAFFGQGTRLTVV.

This clonotype was detected ten times or more. The rearrangement joins TRBV28 to TRBJ2-7, with unresolved D. The germline V gene has CDR1 MDHEN and CDR2 SYDVKM. The CDR3 sequence is 13 residues long. With 3 bases removed from V and 3 bases from J, the gap between germline ends came to 9 bases. CDR3 nucleotide sequence: TGTGCCAGCAGTTTGACACAAGACTACGAGCAGTACTTC. This sequence encodes CASSLTQDYEQYF.

This clonotype was detected many times. The chain links TRBV7-9 to TRBJ2-3; 7 positions match TRBD1. In germline, CDR1 is SEHNR, CDR2 FQNEAQ (reference sequence). V shed 6 bases, J shed 0 bases, and the junction held 3 bases outside the gene matches. This CDR3 spans 14 amino acids. CDR3 DNA sequence: TGTGCCAGCAGTCAGGGGGTTAGCACAGATACGCAGTATTTT. Encoded protein: CASSQGVSTDTQYF. Drawing the rest from reference TRBV7-9 and TRBJ2-3, the complete variable domain is DTGVSQNPRHKITKRGQNVTFRCDPISEHNRLYWYRQTLGQGPEFLTYFQNEAQLEKSRLLSDRFSAERPKGSFSTLEIQRTEQGDSAMYLCASSQGVSTDTQYFGPGTRLTVL.

This clonotype was recorded at least ten times. This chain connects TRBV6-2 or TRBV6-3 to TRBJ2-1; D not certain. V was clipped by 4 bases and J by 9 bases, with 7 bases between them. The CDR3 runs to 11 residues. Germline loops: CDR1 MNHEY, CDR2 SVGEGT. The DNA of the CDR3 is TGTGCCAGCAGTTCTTACCCTGAGCAGTTCTTC. Translated, it gives CASSSYPEQFF.

This chain joins TRBV19 and TRBJ2-7; TRBD1 matches at 10 bases. Germline V gene sequence: CDR1 LNHDA, CDR2 SQIVND (reference sequence). Unmatched junction bases numbered 6, after V lost 4 bases and J lost 3 bases. The CDR3 length is 15 residues. In DNA, the CDR3 is TGTGCCAGTAGTAATTGGGACAGGGGTGACTACGAGCAGTACTTC. This encodes CASSNWDRGDYEQYF.

This clonotype was observed a single time. This sequence joins TRBV10-3 and TRBJ2-7; TRBD2 agrees at 12 bases. Trimming took 7 bases from V and 7 from J; bases not matched to a gene: 2. This CDR3 is 12 amino acids long. Germline lookup yields CDR1 ENHRY and CDR2 SYGVKD. In DNA, the CDR3 is TGTGCCATCACCGGACTAGCGGGGGAGCAGTACTTC. Protein product: CAITGLAGEQYF.

This clonotype appeared many times. V is TRBV6-1 and J is TRBJ1-1, with D possibly matching TRBD1 (6 bases). Germline CDR1 reads MNHNS; CDR2 reads SASEGT. Trimming shortened V by 1 base and J by 5 bases, and 17 bases separated the two germline ends. The CDR3 covers 16 residues. CDR3 sequence: CASSEEVQGAGTEAFF. CDR3 coding DNA: TGTGCCAGCAGTGAAGAGGTACAGGGTGCCGGGACTGAAGCTTTCTTT.

The V and J genes are TRBV5-5 and TRBJ2-1, with D hard to call. CDR1 is SGHKS, CDR2 YYEKEE, per germline (reference sequence). The CDR3 length is 13 residues. Between the trimmed V and J ends, which lost 4 bases and 6 bases, there was a span of 11 bases. CDR3 DNA sequence: TGTGCCAGCAGCATTGAAAAAATCAATGAGCAGTTCTTC. Its translation is CASSIEKINEQFF.

This clonotype was observed at least ten times. This chain connects TRBV6-1 to TRBJ2-7; the D gene is possibly TRBD2 (5 bases). The CDR3 contains 13 residues. The V end was cut by 6 bases, the J end by 5 bases, with 14 bases between. Germline V gene data show CDR1 as MNHNS and CDR2 as SASEGT. DNA for the CDR3: TGTGCCAGCAGCCCCCAGGACGGGGACGAGCAGTACTTC. It translates to CASSPQDGDEQYF.

This clonotype was seen only a few times. At one end, the junction sequence differs from germline, possibly due to a read error. The genes are TRBV9 and TRBJ2-5; D call uncertain. The length of the CDR3 is 14 residues. In germline, CDR1 is SGDLS, CDR2 YYNGEE. CDR3 DNA: TGTGCCAGCAGCCCCATTGGAGAGGTCAATGAGCAGTCCTTC. As protein: CASSPIGEVNEQSF.

This clonotype was seen many times. The V call is TRBV19, the J call TRBJ1-5; the D is unclear. CDR3 size: 15 residues. Per the germline V gene, CDR1 is LNHDA and CDR2 is SQIVND (reference sequence). Trimming cost V 4 bases and J 0 bases, with 10 bases left between them. The CDR3 region is CASSTETYSNQPQHF. CDR3 in DNA: TGTGCCAGTAGTACGGAGACTTATAGCAATCAGCCCCAGCATTTT.

This clonotype was recorded many times. Given the absence of the conserved phenylalanine or tryptophan at the CDR3 end, a read error is likely. This sequence joins TRBV2 and TRBJ1-2, with 8 positions matching TRBD1. The CDR3 is made up of 14 amino acids. Per germline, CDR1 SNHLY and CDR2 FYNNEI. With 3 bases clipped from V and 3 bases from J, the junction kept 3 bases outside the gene matches. CDR3 in DNA: TGTGCCAGCAGTGATACAGGGGGAGACTATGGCTACACCTCC. Residues: CASSDTGGDYGYTS.

This clonotype was observed many times. The V call is TRBV4-2, the J call TRBJ2-7; 10 nucleotides line up with TRBD1. The CDR3 is made up of 14 amino acids. V lost 4 bases, J lost 5 bases, and 5 bases stayed unmatched. The germline CDR1 and CDR2 sequences are LGHNA and YNFKEQ. For the CDR3, the DNA is TGTGCCAGCAGCCCCGGGACAGGGGCGGACGAGCAGTACTTC. Amino acids: CASSPGTGADEQYF.

This clonotype was counted at least ten times. This sequence joins TRBV2 and TRBJ2-7; a weak D match, TRBD2 (6 bases). This CDR3 comprises 14 residues. The ends were cut back, 1 base at V and 3 bases at J, with 10 bases in the middle. Germline CDR1 and CDR2: SNHLY and FYNNEI. The CDR3 DNA is TGTGCCAGCAGTGAAGGGGCGGGGAACTACGAGCAGTACTTC. This encodes CASSEGAGNYEQYF. Complete variable domain (other parts from reference TRBV2 and TRBJ2-7): EPEVTQTPSHQVTQMGQEVILRCVPISNHLYFYWYRQILGQKVEFLVSFYNNEISEKSEIFDDQFSVERPDGSNFTLKIRSTKLEDSAMYFCASSEGAGNYEQYFGPGTRLTVT.

For this clonotype: A junction boundary mismatches the germline segment, possibly from a read error. The genes are TRBV7-2 and TRBJ1-1, with D possibly being TRBD1 (6 bases). From germline, CDR1 is SGHTA and CDR2 FQGNSA. This CDR3 has 13 residues. The CDR3 DNA follows: TGTGCCAGCAGCCGCTACGGGGGCACTGAAGCTCTCTTT. Translation: CASSRYGGTEALF.

The chain combines TRBV10-3 with TRBJ2-1; weak D call: TRBD2 (6 bases). The CDR3 sequence is 18 residues long. The germline V gene encodes CDR1 ENHRY and CDR2 SYGVKD. Trimming cost V 3 bases and J 0 bases, with 18 bases left between them. CDR3 bases: TGTGCCATCAGTGATATACTAGCCCCAAGGGGCTCCTACAATGAGCAGTTCTTC. It codes for CAISDILAPRGSYNEQFF.

Details on this clonotype: Since a much larger clone is just one base distant, this may be a read error. The chain recombines TRBV6-1 with TRBJ1-4, with D perhaps TRBD1 (5 bases). This CDR3 is built from 14 residues. Germline CDR1 MNHNS, CDR2 SASEGT. CDR3: CASTEDNWSEKLLF. In nucleotides, the CDR3 is TGTGCCAGCACCGAGGACAATTGGAGTGAAAAACTGCTTTTT.

The V and J genes are TRBV18 and TRBJ2-1; 7 nucleotides match TRBD2. Trimming at V came to 3 bases and at J to 3 bases, leaving 11 bases not matched to a gene. CDR1 and CDR2 (germline): KGHSH, LQKENI. The CDR3 has 17 amino acids. The CDR3 DNA is TGTGCCAGCTCACCCGGGCGCGGGACTACTATCTACAATGAGCAGTTCTTC. Translated: CASSPGRGTTIYNEQFF.

The V gene is TRBV5-1, the J gene TRBJ1-2; perhaps TRBD1 as D (5 bases). Deletions cut 0 bases from V and 3 bases from J, with 9 bases between. The CDR3 covers 14 residues. The germline gives CDR1 SGHRS, CDR2 YFSETQ. The CDR3 is CASSLDVRDYGYTF. CDR3 sequence (DNA): TGCGCCAGCAGCTTGGACGTCAGGGACTATGGCTACACCTTC.

Remarks on this clonotype: A much bigger clone sits one base away, suggesting this may be a read error. CDR3 coding DNA: TGTGCCAGCAGCCAAGGGGCAGATAGCGATCAGCCCCAGCATTTT. Translating it yields CASSQGADSDQPQHF. The chain carries TRBV3-1 and TRBJ1-5; D is unclear. The CDR3 is 15 amino acids. Germline assignment: CDR1 LGHDT and CDR2 YNNKEL (reference sequence).

This clonotype has at least ten counts. The V and J genes are TRBV4-2 and TRBJ1-2; 10 bases fit TRBD1. Per the germline V gene, CDR1 is LGHNA and CDR2 is YNFKEQ. J was trimmed by 14 bases and V by 0 bases; bases with no gene match: 12. CDR3 length equals 15 residues. In DNA, the CDR3 is TGTGCCAGCAGCCAAGATTACACAACGTCGGGACAGGGGACCTTC. This translates into CASSQDYTTSGQGTF.

Ten or more counts support this clonotype. V gene TRBV6-5 combines with J gene TRBJ2-1; D uncertain. The CDR3 loop spans 17 amino acids. Germline V gene sequence: CDR1 MNHEY, CDR2 SVGAGI. The germline V and J ends were trimmed by 0 bases and 0 bases, with 12 bases remaining between them. The CDR3 region is CASSYSVRQSSYNEQFF. Written as DNA, the CDR3 is TGTGCCAGCAGTTACTCGGTTAGGCAGAGCTCCTACAATGAGCAGTTCTTC.

This chain uses TRBV6-5 with TRBJ1-2; tentatively, D is TRBD1 (5 bases). The V end was cut by 0 bases, the J end by 4 bases, with 12 bases between. The CDR3 length is 15 residues. Per the germline V gene, CDR1 is MNHEY and CDR2 is SVGAGI. CDR3 nucleotides: TGTGCCAGCAGTTACTCGAACGGGGCCCGCTATGGCTACACCTTC. Translating gives CASSYSNGARYGYTF.